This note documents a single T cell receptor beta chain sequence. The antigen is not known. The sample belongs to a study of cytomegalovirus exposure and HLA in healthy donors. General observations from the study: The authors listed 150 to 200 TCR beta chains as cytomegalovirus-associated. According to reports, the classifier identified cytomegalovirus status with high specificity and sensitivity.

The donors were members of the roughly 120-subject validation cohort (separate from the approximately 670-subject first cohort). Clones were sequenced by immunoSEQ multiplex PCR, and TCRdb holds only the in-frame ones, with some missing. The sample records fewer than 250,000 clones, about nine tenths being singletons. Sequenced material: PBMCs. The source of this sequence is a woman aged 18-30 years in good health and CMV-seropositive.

The CDR3 loop is CASSPSADRGSYEQYF. The DNA for the CDR3 is TGCGCCAGCAGCCCTTCGGCAGACAGGGGGTCTTACGAGCAGTACTTC. V gene TRBV5-1 combines with J gene TRBJ2-7; 9 positions match TRBD1. Germline CDR1 SGHRS, CDR2 YFSETQ. Trimming cost V 4 bases and J 4 bases; bases outside gene matches: 12. The CDR3 has 16 residues.